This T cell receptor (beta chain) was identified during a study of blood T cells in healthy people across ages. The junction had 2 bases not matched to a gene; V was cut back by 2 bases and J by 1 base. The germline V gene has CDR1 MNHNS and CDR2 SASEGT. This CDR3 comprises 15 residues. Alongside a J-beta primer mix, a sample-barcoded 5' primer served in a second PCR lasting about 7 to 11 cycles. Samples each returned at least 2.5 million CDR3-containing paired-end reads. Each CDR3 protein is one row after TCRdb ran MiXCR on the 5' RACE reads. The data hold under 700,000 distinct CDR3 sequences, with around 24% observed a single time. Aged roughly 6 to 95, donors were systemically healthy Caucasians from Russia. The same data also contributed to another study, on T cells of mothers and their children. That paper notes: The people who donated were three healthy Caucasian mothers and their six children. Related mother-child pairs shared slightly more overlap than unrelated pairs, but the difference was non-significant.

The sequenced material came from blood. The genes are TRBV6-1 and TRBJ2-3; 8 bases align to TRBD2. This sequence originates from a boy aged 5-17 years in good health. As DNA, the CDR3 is TGTGCCAGCAGTGAATGGCGGGGGGGCACAGATACGCAGTATTTT. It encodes CASSEWRGGTDTQYF.